Only a few counts were recorded for the clone carrying this TCR beta chain. Its antigen is currently unknown. This sample was taken from a study of cytomegalovirus exposure and HLA in healthy donors. Whole-study results and caveats: Clonal expansion was found to be greater in HLA-associated TCR beta chains than in equally common others in a later analysis.

The CDR3 is 14 amino acids. Per the germline V gene, CDR1 is SGHTA and CDR2 is FQGNSA. V was cut by 1 base and J by 0 bases, with 6 bases left in between. PCR employed 60 Vbeta and 13 Jbeta primers. As originally analysed: Roughly 11 million shared chains were among the roughly 80 million unique TCR beta chains that a later analysis counted. Sequencing was performed with immunoSEQ multiplex PCR; in TCRdb, only in-frame clones are kept and a portion is missing. V, J and clone size are taken as reported in that table, and D and trimming were inferred from the DNA itself. This table holds some 200,000 clones, 79% found once.

The sequence was obtained from a girl between 10 and 17 years old in good health and CMV-seropositive. The chain combines TRBV7-2 with TRBJ1-1; D perhaps matches TRBD1 (6 bases). Sequencing was done on a sample of PBMCs. The CDR3 DNA reads as TGTGCCAGCAGCTTAGACAGGGTGAACACTGAAGCTTTCTTT. Residues: CASSLDRVNTEAFF.